What follows are 7 T cell receptor beta chains derived from one specimen sequenced in a study of shared clonotypes between healthy human individuals. TCRdb's table, derived via immunoSEQ multiplex PCR, lists solely in-frame clones and lacks some. The sample gives 950,000 to 1,200,000 clones, approximately 80% of which show up once; 0.85% to 1% is in the top ten. Material: memory CD4+ T cells from PBMCs. Subset noted: CD45RA-negative fraction. Receptors originate from a man between 18 and 29 years old in good health. Some clones in this sample may be carry-over from other donors' samples.

The chain is built from TRBV6-1 and TRBJ2-7; 7 bases are a match to TRBD2. Germline V gives CDR1 MNHNS, CDR2 SASEGT. V was pared by 0 bases and J by 2 bases, with 10 bases of the junction left unmatched. The CDR3 contains 17 residues. CDR3 amino acids: CASSEALRGRGPYEQYF. Written as DNA, the CDR3 is TGTGCCAGCAGTGAAGCGCTTCGGGGGAGGGGACCCTACGAGCAGTACTTC.

A remark on this clone: At the DNA level, this CDR3 is encoded by other sequences in the same sample as well. V usage is TRBV6-5 and J usage is TRBJ1-2, with 7 bases lining up with TRBD1. Trimming at V came to 2 bases and at J to 3 bases, leaving 6 bases not matched to a gene. CDR3 length: 15 residues. Germline V gene lookup returns CDR1 MNHEY and CDR2 SVGAGI. CDR3 in amino acids: CASSYRDRGHYGYTF. CDR3 DNA: TGTGCCAGCAGTTACAGGGACAGAGGGCACTATGGCTACACCTTC.

The V and J genes are TRBV4-1 and TRBJ1-2, with a weak D call TRBD1 (6 bases). V was clipped by 2 bases and J by 8 bases, with 18 bases between them. The CDR3 has 15 residues. Per germline, CDR1 MGHRA and CDR2 YSYEKL. The CDR3 region has the DNA TGCGCCAGCAGCCAATCAGGGGCCCTAATTAAGGGCTACACCTTC. Amino acids: CASSQSGALIKGYTF.

This clone came up a few times. The gene calls are TRBV7-3 and TRBJ2-1, with D perhaps assigned TRBD1 or TRBD2 (5 bases each). Germline lookup yields CDR1 SGHTA and CDR2 FQGTGA. Deletions cut 1 base from V and 9 bases from J, with 13 bases between. The CDR3 is 14 residues long. CDR3 nucleotides: TGTGCCAGCAGCTTAATGAGGGGCGCAGGTGAGCAGTTCTTC. This translates into CASSLMRGAGEQFF. The full variable domain, rest sourced from reference TRBV7-3 and TRBJ2-1, is GAGVSQTPSNKVTEKGKYVELRCDPISGHTALYWYRQSLGQGPEFLIYFQGTGAADDSGLPNDRFFAVRPEGSVSTLKIQRTERGDSAVYLCASSLMRGAGEQFFGPGTRLTVL.

The J gene is TRBJ1-1, the V gene TRBV15; possible D gene TRBD1, 5 bases. V lost 0 bases and J 6 bases, leaving 11 bases between the germline ends. The CDR3 is 14 residues long. The germline CDR1 and CDR2 sequences are LNHNV and YYDKDF (reference sequence). This CDR3 is CATSRDPRVAEAFF. Written as DNA, the CDR3 is TGTGCCACCAGCAGAGATCCCAGGGTCGCTGAAGCTTTCTTT.

The chain couples TRBV18 to TRBJ2-7, with D unclear. CDR3 length equals 16 residues. Germline-derived CDR1 and CDR2 are KGHSH and LQKENI. Trimming took 3 bases from V and 4 from J, leaving 19 bases between them. The CDR3 coding sequence is TGTGCCAGCTCACCCTCGACACCCACCCTACGTTACGAGCAGTACTTC. The encoded protein is CASSPSTPTLRYEQYF.

The chain links TRBV6-1 to TRBJ2-6, with no clear D. The length of the CDR3 is 16 residues. Germline-derived CDR1 and CDR2 are MNHNS and SASEGT. The V gene lost 1 base and the J gene lost 0 bases, with 7 bases spanning the gap. CDR3 residues: CASSEDRYSGANVLTF. CDR3 sequence (DNA): TGTGCCAGCAGTGAAGACAGATACTCTGGGGCCAACGTCCTGACTTTC.